The present TCR beta chain was sequenced within a study of radiotherapy plus CTLA-4 blockade in lung cancer. For the study at large: Objective responses occurred in around 18% of patients; 31% had disease control. Study-wide points: Clones of tumor-derived TCRs expanded in blood after radiotherapy plus ipilimumab.

This clone was counted a single time. Its antigen is not identified. TCRdb keeps only in-frame clones here, not all; method: immunoSEQ multiplex PCR. The table records about 68,000 clones, 79% of them present only once. This specimen was peripheral blood, taken from a patient treated with radiotherapy plus ipilimumab. The sequence came from a human donor with non-small cell lung cancer who had a complete response to radiotherapy plus ipilimumab.

This chain's CDR3 is CATSRAGTGSYEQFF. The CDR3 DNA sequence: TGTGCCACCAGCAGAGCTGGGACAGGGAGCTATGAGCAGTTCTTC. The rearrangement links TRBV15 to TRBJ2-1, with TRBD1 matching over 9 bases. The V gene end was trimmed by 1 base and the J gene end by 8 bases; junction bases not matched to a gene: 6. CDR3 size: 15 residues. Germline CDR1 is LNHNV and CDR2 is YYDKDF (reference sequence).